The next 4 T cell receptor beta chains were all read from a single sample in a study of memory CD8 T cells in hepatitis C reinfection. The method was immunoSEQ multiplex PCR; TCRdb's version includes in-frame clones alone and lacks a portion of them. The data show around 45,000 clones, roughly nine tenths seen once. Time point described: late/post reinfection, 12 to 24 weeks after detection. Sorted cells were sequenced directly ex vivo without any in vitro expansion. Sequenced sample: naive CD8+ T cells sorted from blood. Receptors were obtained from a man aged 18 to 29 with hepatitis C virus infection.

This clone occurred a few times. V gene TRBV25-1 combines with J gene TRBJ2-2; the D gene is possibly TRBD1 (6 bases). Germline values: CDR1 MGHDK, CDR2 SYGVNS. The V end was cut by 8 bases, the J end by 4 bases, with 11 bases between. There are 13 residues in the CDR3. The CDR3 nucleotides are TGTGCCAGCTCCCGACAGGCCACCGGGGAGCTGTTTTTT. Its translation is CASSRQATGELFF.

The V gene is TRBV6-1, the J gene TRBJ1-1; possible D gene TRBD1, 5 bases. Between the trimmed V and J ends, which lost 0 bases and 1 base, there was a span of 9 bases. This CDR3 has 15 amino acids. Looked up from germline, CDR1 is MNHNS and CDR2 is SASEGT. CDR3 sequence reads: CASSEAQGRNTEAFF. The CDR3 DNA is TGTGCCAGCAGTGAAGCGCAGGGAAGGAACACTGAAGCTTTCTTT.

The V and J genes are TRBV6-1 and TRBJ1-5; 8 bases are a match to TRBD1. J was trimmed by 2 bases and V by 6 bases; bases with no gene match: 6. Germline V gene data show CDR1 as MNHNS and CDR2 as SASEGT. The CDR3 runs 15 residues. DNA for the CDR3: TGTGCCAGCAGGGGACTACAGGGGGGCAATCAGCCCCAGCATTTT. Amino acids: CASRGLQGGNQPQHF.

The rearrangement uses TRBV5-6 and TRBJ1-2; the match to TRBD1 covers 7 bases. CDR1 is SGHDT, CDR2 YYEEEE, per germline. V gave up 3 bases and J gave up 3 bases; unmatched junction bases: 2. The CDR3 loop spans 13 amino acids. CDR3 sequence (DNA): TGTGCCAGCAGCTCCGGGACAGACTATGGCTACACCTTC. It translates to CASSSGTDYGYTF.